This TCR beta chain originates from a study of blood T cell repertoires in COVID-19. Study-level information: Collection of acute and convalescent COVID-19 samples took place in the United States, Italy and Spain. T cells, B-cell-depleted T cells, or PBMCs provided the cDNA or gDNA that served as material.

TCRdb's copy holds only in-frame clones and misses some; the assay was immunoSEQ multiplex PCR. The repertoire holds about 290,000 clones, around nine tenths seen once, with 1.7% in the top ten. This CDR3 has 16 residues. The V gene lost 2 bases and the J gene lost 0 bases, with 12 bases spanning the gap. Germline CDR1 and CDR2: SGHRS and YFSETQ. This sequence originates from a middle-aged woman who had recovered from COVID-19. Material for sequencing was PBMCs or T cells enriched from blood (not recorded which). V usage is TRBV5-1 and J usage is TRBJ1-3; unclear D gene. DNA for the CDR3: TGCGCCAGCAGCTTCGGCGGTAAGGCCTCTGGAAACACCATATATTTT. It is translated as CASSFGGKASGNTIYF. Supplemented by reference TRBV5-1 and TRBJ1-3, the full variable domain reads KAGVTQTPRYLIKTRGQQVTLSCSPISGHRSVSWYQQTPGQGLQFLFEYFSETQRNKGNFPGRFSGRQFSNSRSEMNVSTLELGDSALYLCASSFGGKASGNTIYFGEGSWLTVV.